A selection of T cell receptor beta chains follows, all from one sample in a study of lymphopenia after photon versus proton radiotherapy. Repertoires were generated with immunoSEQ multiplex PCR, while TCRdb's copy carries only in-frame clones and drops some. The sample holds 37,000 or so clones, over 65% seen once. The source material was peripheral blood, sampled from a patient treated with photon-based radiotherapy. The receptor set was obtained from a man over 45 with gastric cancer. The CDR3 runs from the conserved cysteine through the conserved F or W. D genes are given only for firm matches. Some rows have no size entry. The others give once, few or many, or a class for an expanded clone.

j_call,clone_size,d_call,v_call,cdr3_aa,cdr3_nt
TRBJ2-6,NA,NA,TRBV7-9,CASSFLSGANVLTF,TGTGCCAGCAGCTTCCTCTCTGGGGCCAACGTCCTGACTTTC
TRBJ2-7,NA,NA,TRBV20-1,CSARTSYEQYF,TGCAGTGCCAGGACTTCCTACGAGCAGTACTTC
TRBJ1-5,NA,NA,TRBV19,CASSILQGQPQHF,TGTGCCAGTAGTATCCTACAGGGTCAGCCCCAGCATTTT
TRBJ2-7,NA,TRBD2,TRBV5-1,CASSRPGGNEQYF,TGCGCCAGCAGCCGGCCCGGGGGGAACGAGCAGTACTTC
TRBJ1-1,NA,NA,TRBV19,CASRSPNTEAFF,TGTGCCAGTCGGTCCCCGAACACTGAAGCTTTCTTT
TRBJ1-2,NA,NA,TRBV5-4,CASSLAGTQYGYTF,TGTGCCAGCAGCTTGGCCGGGACTCAATATGGCTACACCTTC
TRBJ2-3,NA,TRBD2,TRBV5-8,CASSLGSASGSRTDTQYF,TGTGCCAGCAGCTTGGGGTCGGCTAGCGGGAGTCGCACAGATACGCAGTATTTT
TRBJ2-7,NA,TRBD1,TRBV5-1,CASSWGQGEGQYF,TGCGCCAGCAGCTGGGGACAGGGGGAAGGGCAGTACTTC
TRBJ2-1,once,NA,TRBV7-2,CASSLGQMVKEQFF,TGTGCCAGCAGCCTCGGACAGATGGTTAAAGAGCAGTTCTTC
TRBJ1-5,few,NA,TRBV10-1,CASGENNQPQHF,TGCGCCAGCGGGGAAAATAATCAGCCCCAGCATTTT
TRBJ2-7,NA,NA,TRBV28,CASSFGLTDYEQYF,TGTGCCAGCAGTTTTGGGCTAACCGACTACGAGCAGTACTTC
TRBJ1-2,NA,TRBD1,TRBV28,CASSPRGRNYGYTF,TGTGCCAGCAGTCCCAGGGGGCGGAACTATGGCTACACCTTC
TRBJ1-1,once,NA,TRBV2,CATRMNTEAFF,TGTGCCACGAGGATGAACACTGAAGCTTTCTTT
TRBJ2-1,once,TRBD2,TRBV7-9,CASRRTRAGAYNEQFF,TGTGCCAGCAGAAGAACCCGAGCGGGAGCCTACAATGAGCAGTTCTTC
TRBJ2-7,NA,NA,TRBV2,CASTPVTISYEQYF,TGTGCCAGCACTCCGGTTACCATTTCCTACGAGCAGTACTTC
TRBJ2-2,NA,NA,TRBV27,CASSFSRTVITGELFF,TGTGCCAGCAGTTTTAGTAGGACAGTTATCACCGGGGAGCTGTTTTTT
TRBJ2-3,once,TRBD2,TRBV18,CASSPSSGRAGDTQYF,TGTGCCAGCTCACCGTCTAGCGGGAGGGCCGGAGATACGCAGTATTTT
TRBJ2-7,NA,TRBD1,TRBV11-2,CASSLGQGAYEQYF,TGTGCCAGCAGCTTAGGTCAGGGGGCATACGAGCAGTACTTC
TRBJ2-4,NA,NA,TRBV28,CASSLYSNIQYF,TGTGCCAGCAGTTTATACAGTAACATTCAGTACTTC
TRBJ1-1,NA,NA,TRBV6-5,CASSRTDTEAFF,TGTGCCAGCAGTCGGACAGACACTGAAGCTTTCTTT
TRBJ2-1,NA,NA,TRBV5-1,CASSLTATTHNEQFF,TGCGCCAGCAGCTTGACAGCTACCACCCACAATGAGCAGTTCTTC
TRBJ2-7,NA,TRBD1,TRBV28,CASSGDRGPISPYEQYF,TGTGCCAGCAGTGGGGACAGGGGTCCGATTAGTCCCTACGAGCAGTACTTC
TRBJ1-2,NA,NA,TRBV5-6,CASSRGLGGYTF,TGTGCCAGCAGCCGGGGATTGGGTGGCTACACCTTC
TRBJ2-3,NA,NA,TRBV5-4,CASSETPDTQYF,TGTGCCAGCAGCGAAACCCCAGATACGCAGTATTTT
TRBJ2-4,NA,TRBD1,TRBV5-4,CASSPDSATGNIQYF,TGTGCCAGCAGCCCGGATTCTGCGACAGGGAACATTCAGTACTTC
TRBJ1-1,NA,NA,TRBV5-1,CASSSDGGKGTEAFF,TGCGCCAGCAGCTCTGACGGAGGGAAGGGCACTGAAGCTTTCTTT
TRBJ2-7,NA,NA,TRBV28,CASSLWGQGREKYF,TGTGCCAGCAGCCTCTGGGGCCAGGGTCGAGAGAAGTACTTC
TRBJ2-5,once,NA,TRBV6-1,CASKGLADQETQYF,TGTGCCAGCAAAGGGCTAGCTGATCAAGAGACCCAGTACTTC
TRBJ1-5,NA,NA,TRBV18,CASSPLSGRDQPQHF,TGTGCCAGCTCACCACTCTCAGGGAGGGATCAGCCCCAGCATTTT
TRBJ2-5,NA,NA,TRBV10-1,CASSESPRGETQYF,TGCGCCAGCAGTGAGAGCCCTCGGGGAGAGACCCAGTACTTC
TRBJ2-2,NA,TRBD2,TRBV5-4,CASSLGAGAISGELFF,TGTGCCAGCAGCTTGGGCGCGGGAGCGATATCCGGGGAGCTGTTTTTT
TRBJ2-7,NA,NA,TRBV4-2,CASRGGAGFNEQYF,TGTGCCAGCAGGGGTGGGGCAGGGTTCAACGAGCAGTACTTC
TRBJ2-7,NA,TRBD1,TRBV29-1,CSVGQGGPPYEQYF,TGCAGCGTTGGACAGGGGGGCCCACCCTACGAGCAGTACTTC
TRBJ2-7,few,TRBD1,TRBV5-6,CASSSGTADYEQYF,TGTGCCAGCAGCTCGGGGACAGCAGACTACGAGCAGTACTTC
TRBJ2-7,NA,TRBD2,TRBV4-1,CASSRGLAGGREQYF,TGCGCCAGCAGCCGTGGACTAGCGGGAGGAAGGGAGCAGTACTTC
TRBJ1-1,NA,NA,TRBV7-9,CASSSFNTEAFF,TGTGCCAGCAGCTCCTTCAACACTGAAGCTTTCTTT
TRBJ2-5,NA,TRBD2,TRBV11-2,CASSLRRSSGIQETQYF,TGTGCCAGCAGCCTCCGTCGGTCTAGCGGGATCCAAGAGACCCAGTACTTC
TRBJ2-6,once,NA,TRBV6-5,CASSRSGANVLTF,TGTGCCAGCAGTCGGTCTGGGGCCAACGTCCTGACTTTC
TRBJ1-1,NA,NA,TRBV6-5,CASSPLGRVTEAFF,TGTGCCAGCAGCCCCCTGGGCAGGGTCACTGAAGCTTTCTTT
TRBJ1-2,NA,TRBD1,TRBV29-1,CSVRTGNDGYTF,TGCAGCGTCAGGACAGGAAACGATGGCTACACCTTC
TRBJ2-7,NA,NA,TRBV11-2,CASSVSASSYEQYF,TGTGCCAGCAGCGTTTCGGCCAGCTCCTACGAGCAGTACTTC
TRBJ2-1,NA,TRBD2,TRBV11-3,CASSSVGLANEQFF,TGTGCCAGCAGCTCAGTAGGACTAGCCAATGAGCAGTTCTTC
TRBJ2-6,NA,TRBD1,TRBV7-2,CASSPGGSGANVLTF,TGTGCCAGCAGCCCAGGGGGTTCCGGGGCCAACGTCCTGACTTTC
TRBJ2-5,NA,TRBD1,TRBV15,CATSPTRGWAETQYF,TGTGCCACCAGCCCCACCAGGGGGTGGGCAGAGACCCAGTACTTC
TRBJ1-1,NA,NA,TRBV6-1,CASSEKGRTGRRNTEAFF,TGTGCCAGCAGTGAAAAGGGTCGCACAGGGAGGAGGAACACTGAAGCTTTCTTT
TRBJ1-1,NA,NA,TRBV6-5,CASSYAGFTEAFF,TGTGCCAGCAGTTACGCTGGGTTCACTGAAGCTTTCTTT
TRBJ2-7,NA,TRBD1,TRBV7-8,CASSLQQGYEQYF,TGTGCCAGCAGCTTACAACAGGGGTACGAGCAGTACTTC
TRBJ2-5,NA,TRBD1,TRBV19,CASRSQGELETQYF,TGTGCCAGTAGATCCCAGGGGGAACTAGAGACCCAGTACTTC
TRBJ1-2,NA,NA,TRBV15,CATSSSVNYGYTF,TGTGCCACCAGCAGTTCCGTGAACTATGGCTACACCTTC
TRBJ2-7,NA,TRBD2,TRBV5-4,CASRETGTSFKQYF,TGTGCCAGCAGGGAAACTGGGACTAGCTTTAAGCAGTACTTC
TRBJ1-5,few,NA,TRBV19,CASRAVLGGQPQHF,TGTGCCAGTAGGGCTGTGCTGGGGGGTCAGCCCCAGCATTTT
TRBJ2-7,NA,NA,TRBV2,CASSESQLSSYEQYF,TGTGCCAGCAGCGAGTCGCAGCTGAGCTCCTACGAGCAGTACTTC
TRBJ1-2,few,NA,TRBV28,CASSLALERNYGYTF,TGTGCCAGCAGTTTAGCCCTTGAACGGAACTATGGCTACACCTTC